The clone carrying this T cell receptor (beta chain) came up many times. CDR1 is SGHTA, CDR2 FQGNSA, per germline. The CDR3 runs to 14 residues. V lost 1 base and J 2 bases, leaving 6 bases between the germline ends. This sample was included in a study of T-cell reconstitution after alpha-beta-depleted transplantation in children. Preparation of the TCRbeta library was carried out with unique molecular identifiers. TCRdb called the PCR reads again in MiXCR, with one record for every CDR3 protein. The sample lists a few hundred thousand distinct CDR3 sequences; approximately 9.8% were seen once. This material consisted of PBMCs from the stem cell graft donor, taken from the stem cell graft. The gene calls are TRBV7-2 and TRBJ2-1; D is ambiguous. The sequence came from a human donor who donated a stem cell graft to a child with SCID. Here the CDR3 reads CASSLVWAYNEQFF. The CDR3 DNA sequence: TGTGCCAGCAGCTTAGTATGGGCCTACAATGAGCAGTTCTTC.